This T cell receptor beta chain was profiled in a study of PD-1 blockade in classical Hodgkin lymphoma. Overall study findings and caveats: By C4D1, diversity of CD4+ TCRs had risen significantly, whereas that of CD8+ TCRs had not.

In regard to this clone: The target antigen is unknown.

The trim removed 4 bases at V and 0 bases at J, leaving 9 bases unmatched. Germline CDR1 SGDLS, CDR2 YYNGEE. The CDR3 is made up of 16 amino acids. Here immunoSEQ multiplex PCR was the method, and the copy in TCRdb shows in-frame clones only, minus some. The table lists 55,000 to 80,000 clones, more than 85% of them singletons. All patients relapsed after autologous stem cell transplantation, and brentuximab vedotin exposure varied. The chain uses TRBV9 and TRBJ1-1, with TRBD1 identical over 7 bases. The TCR comes from a human donor with classical Hodgkin lymphoma. The sample was peripheral blood mononuclear cells (PBMCs), taken at baseline. The CDR3 region has the DNA TGTGCCAGCAGCCCCACAGGGGTCCCCCTGAACACTGAAGCTTTCTTT. It encodes CASSPTGVPLNTEAFF.